A selection of T cell receptor beta chains follows, all from one sample in a study of identical twins. TCRdb fed the 5' RACE reads into MiXCR, producing one record per CDR3 protein. The sample yields about 240,000 distinct CDR3 sequences, 12% seen once. The same data also contributed to another study, on yellow fever vaccine responses in identical twins.

The sequenced material came from memory (CD45RO+) T cells sorted from blood. The receptor set was obtained from a young woman in good health. The CDR3 runs from the conserved cysteine through the conserved F or W. D genes are given only for firm matches. Rows may omit the clone size; those that give it use once, few, many or a size class.

CDR3 | DNA | V | size | D | J
CASTRSAGETQYF | TGTGCCAGCACCCGGTCGGCGGGAGAGACCCAGTACTTC | TRBV7-8 | few | - | TRBJ2-5
CASRSPQGFTGYTF | TGTGCCAGCAGATCTCCCCAGGGATTTACTGGCTACACCTTC | TRBV28 | few | - | TRBJ1-2
CASSTRLVSYNEQFF | TGTGCCAGCAGCACCCGACTAGTCTCCTACAATGAGCAGTTCTTC | TRBV7-9 | few | - | TRBJ2-1
CASSALRNNEQFF | TGCGCCAGCAGCGCCTTAAGGAACAATGAGCAGTTCTTC | TRBV5-1 | - | - | TRBJ2-1
CASSPRPLAGDADTQYF | TGTGCCAGCAGCCCAAGACCCCTAGCGGGAGACGCAGATACGCAGTATTTT | TRBV7-8 | - | TRBD2 | TRBJ2-3
CSAADPGEQYF | TGCAGCGCAGCGGACCCGGGCGAGCAGTACTTC | TRBV29-1 | many | - | TRBJ2-7
CASTLGVTGSSPDTQYF | TGTGCCAGCACTTTAGGGGTTACAGGGTCAAGTCCAGATACGCAGTATTTT | TRBV7-2 | many | - | TRBJ2-3
CASSFNSNQPQHF | TGTGCCAGCAGTTTCAATAGCAATCAGCCCCAGCATTTT | TRBV12-3/TRBV12-4 | many | - | TRBJ1-5
CASSLDPSPLHF | TGTGCCAGCAGTTTAGATCCTTCACCCCTCCACTTT | TRBV28 | few | - | TRBJ1-6
CASSPGYYGYTF | TGTGCCAGCAGTCCCGGATACTATGGCTACACCTTC | TRBV6-5 | - | - | TRBJ1-2
CSVSEGANQPQHF | TGCAGCGTTTCTGAAGGGGCTAATCAGCCCCAGCATTTT | TRBV29-1 | few | - | TRBJ1-5
CASSLAQQFNEQFF | TGTGCCAGCAGCTTAGCGCAACAGTTCAATGAGCAGTTCTTC | TRBV7-8 | many | - | TRBJ2-1
CASSKGRIQAFF | TGTGCCAGCAGTAAGGGACGGATACAAGCTTTCTTT | TRBV6-6 | few | - | TRBJ1-1
CASSQPGQGANYGYTF | TGTGCCAGCAGCCAACCTGGACAGGGCGCTAACTATGGCTACACCTTC | TRBV4-2 | few | TRBD1 | TRBJ1-2
CASSPKAEQFF | TGTGCCAGCAGTCCTAAGGCTGAGCAGTTCTTC | TRBV12-3/TRBV12-4 | - | - | TRBJ2-1
CASSQLLLTQETQYF | TGTGCCAGCAGCCAACTACTCCTGACTCAAGAGACCCAGTACTTC | TRBV3-1 | once | - | TRBJ2-5
CASSEGEFGGELFF | TGTGCCAGCAGTGAAGGGGAGTTTGGCGGGGAGCTGTTTTTT | TRBV2 | few | - | TRBJ2-2
CASTRSGDYEQYF | TGTGCCAGCACCAGATCCGGGGACTACGAGCAGTACTTC | TRBV12-3/TRBV12-4 | many | - | TRBJ2-7
CASSSQTSGGEETQYF | TGTGCCAGCAGCTCACAGACTAGCGGGGGGGAAGAGACCCAGTACTTC | TRBV11-2 | few | TRBD2 | TRBJ2-5
CASSYRGNNEKLFF | TGTGCCAGCAGTTACAGGGGAAATAATGAAAAACTGTTTTTT | TRBV2 | - | TRBD1 | TRBJ1-4
CSAPPLRAADTQYF | TGCAGTGCTCCACCCTTGAGGGCGGCGGATACGCAGTATTTT | TRBV20-1 | - | - | TRBJ2-3
CASSYALEAQYF | TGTGCCAGCAGTTATGCGCTAGAGGCGCAGTATTTT | TRBV6-2/TRBV6-3 | - | - | TRBJ2-3
CASSGTRGSEQYF | TGTGCCAGCAGTGGGACGAGAGGGTCCGAGCAGTACTTC | TRBV27 | - | - | TRBJ2-7
CASSQAAGVNTEAFF | TGTGCCAGCAGCCAAGCGGCAGGGGTTAACACTGAAGCTTTCTTT | TRBV4-2 | - | - | TRBJ1-1
CASSFSLGRESETQYF | TGTGCCAGCAGCTTTTCGTTGGGGCGGGAGTCAGAGACCCAGTACTTC | TRBV7-2 | many | TRBD2 | TRBJ2-5
CASSLTAAEQYF | TGTGCCAGCAGCTTGACGGCGGCCGAGCAGTACTTC | TRBV5-5 | - | - | TRBJ2-7
CASSVEAGGPGANVLTF | TGTGCCAGCAGCGTAGAAGCGGGGGGCCCTGGGGCCAACGTCCTGACTTTC | TRBV9 | - | TRBD2 | TRBJ2-6
CASSLTLAEAPTF | TGTGCCAGCAGCTTAACTCTGGCGGAGGCTCCCACCTTC | TRBV7-2 | - | - | TRBJ1-2
CASSLGNTLAGGETQYF | TGTGCCAGCAGCTTGGGAAATACGCTAGCGGGGGGGGAGACCCAGTACTTC | TRBV5-4 | few | TRBD2 | TRBJ2-5
CASSFEGVNTGELFF | TGTGCCAGCAGTTTCGAAGGGGTGAACACCGGGGAGCTGTTTTTT | TRBV27 | many | - | TRBJ2-2